This record concerns one T cell receptor (beta chain) sequence. The antigen is not known. This sample is drawn from a study of blood T cells in healthy people across ages. Findings and caveats of the study: Per million T cells, TCR beta diversity dropped roughly linearly as age increased. The percentage of naive T cells correlated strongly with TCR beta diversity.

For the second PCR, which ran for about 7 to 11 cycles, a sample-barcoded 5' primer and a J-beta primer mix were used. TCRdb used MiXCR to reprocess the 5' RACE reads, holding one entry per CDR3 protein. Counted here are over 750,000 distinct CDR3 sequences, roughly 25% occurring once; the ten biggest clones make up 9.4%. These data were likewise used in another study, on T cells of mothers and their children. Per that paper: Every mother produced more than 9.5 million TCR beta CDR3 reads, whereas every child provided around 3 million.

This clonotype was sampled from a boy between 10 and 17 years old in good health. Sequencing input: blood.

DNA of the CDR3: TGTGCCAGCAGACCCACAGGGGTCAATGAGCAGTTCTTC. It is translated as CASRPTGVNEQFF. V is TRBV6-1 and J is TRBJ2-1; 7 bases fit TRBD1. CDR3 length equals 13 residues. Germline assignment: CDR1 MNHNS and CDR2 SASEGT. V lost 6 bases, J lost 6 bases, and 5 bases stayed unmatched.